This is a list of T cell receptor beta chains from one sample in a study of blood T cell repertoires in COVID-19. Sequencing was performed with immunoSEQ multiplex PCR; in TCRdb, only in-frame clones are kept and a portion is missing. The table has about 97,000 clones, around nine tenths seen once. The sample consisted of peripheral blood. These TCRs come from a human donor in a cohort sampled during active COVID-19. The conserved cysteine and the conserved F or W are not part of the CDR3 here.

v_gene: TRBV30; CDR3aa: AWSVSGQTNSPLH
v_gene: TRBV21-1; CDR3aa: ASSKLPCQPQH
v_gene: TRBV12-3/TRBV12-4; CDR3aa: ASSSTGNSPLH
v_gene: TRBV30; CDR3aa: AWSSPAGWANEQF
v_gene: TRBV5-1; CDR3aa: ASSPDRAKSGYT
v_gene: TRBV18; CDR3aa: ASSPGEGDNEQF
v_gene: TRBV9; CDR3aa: ASSVRDSRSPLH
v_gene: TRBV21-1; CDR3aa: ASSKIAHGRNQPQH
v_gene: TRBV5-1; CDR3aa: APYQPQH
v_gene: TRBV6-5; CDR3aa: ASNSGVPGELF
v_gene: TRBV6-2/TRBV6-3; CDR3aa: ASSYSLLAGGTDTQY
v_gene: TRBV20-1; CDR3aa: SAIQGAEAF
v_gene: TRBV7-7; CDR3aa: ASSHRTGGTDTQY
v_gene: TRBV6-5; CDR3aa: ASSSQGQILGEQY
v_gene: TRBV3-1/TRBV3-2; CDR3aa: ASSPGQGSPLH
v_gene: TRBV19; CDR3aa: ASAFGEMPGNTIY
v_gene: TRBV9; CDR3aa: ASSVGGGNTIY
v_gene: TRBV4-1; CDR3aa: ASSRLTGAGEKLF
v_gene: TRBV6-2/TRBV6-3; CDR3aa: ASSPGGYTEAF
v_gene: TRBV4-3; CDR3aa: ASSQVSGVLSSIYGYT
v_gene: TRBV19; CDR3aa: ASGEAMNTEAF
v_gene: TRBV4-3; CDR3aa: ASSQGSGRVDNEQF
v_gene: TRBV5-1; CDR3aa: ASSLGGAGYETQY
v_gene: TRBV3-1/TRBV3-2; CDR3aa: ASSLGQGNQPQH
v_gene: TRBV4-1; CDR3aa: ASSSNLRPQNTEAF
v_gene: TRBV4-1; CDR3aa: ASSQDGIQETQY
v_gene: TRBV11-3; CDR3aa: ASSFRGTFGHNEQF
v_gene: TRBV4-2; CDR3aa: ASSRQLRTGVEEKLF
v_gene: TRBV10-2; CDR3aa: ASSEIGDRGQQPQH
v_gene: TRBV27; CDR3aa: ASREGLAGGGYQETQY
v_gene: TRBV14; CDR3aa: ASSLTRGIGYYNEQF
v_gene: TRBV2; CDR3aa: ASSVTQGNQPQH
v_gene: TRBV19; CDR3aa: ASSIVMGLAQTQY
v_gene: TRBV27; CDR3aa: ASSLSGYPGVRAYEQY
v_gene: TRBV3-1/TRBV3-2; CDR3aa: ASSQGVGGTEAF
v_gene: TRBV7-9; CDR3aa: ASSQRRLAPNTGELF
v_gene: TRBV3-1/TRBV3-2; CDR3aa: ASSHPGIAGVYEQY
v_gene: TRBV3-1/TRBV3-2; CDR3aa: ASSQTLTEAF
v_gene: TRBV3-1/TRBV3-2; CDR3aa: ASSQDPSGSGNEQF
v_gene: TRBV4-2; CDR3aa: ASSHGTGRYEQY
v_gene: TRBV5-6; CDR3aa: ASSLYSNTEAF
v_gene: TRBV2; CDR3aa: ASSGQANEKLF
v_gene: TRBV4-1; CDR3aa: ASSQDLERGTSTDTQY
v_gene: TRBV27; CDR3aa: ASSFYGGGGYT
v_gene: TRBV5-1; CDR3aa: ASGKRQGNYGYT
v_gene: TRBV7-9; CDR3aa: ASSLATTSGEQY
v_gene: TRBV6-6; CDR3aa: ASTSPQGAFEQY
v_gene: TRBV5-1; CDR3aa: ASSLAQGPQETQY
v_gene: TRBV28; CDR3aa: ASSPRVLYGYT
v_gene: TRBV4-1; CDR3aa: ASSQEIGADSNQPQH
v_gene: TRBV6-2/TRBV6-3; CDR3aa: ASSYRYPYEQY
v_gene: TRBV7-9; CDR3aa: ASSRRLVYEQY
v_gene: TRBV19; CDR3aa: ASTSRKLAGGEQF
v_gene: TRBV5-1; CDR3aa: ASRGSGANEKLF